Listed here is a single T cell receptor beta chain. Its antigen target is currently unknown. Nothing much larger sits one base from this clone, and base qualities are not available. These data come from a study of blood T cell repertoires in COVID-19 (dated by TCRdb to 2020 to 2021). Turning to the overall study: Collaborator samples came from the United States, Italy and Spain and covered acute and convalescent phases of COVID-19. The prospective study material was composed of cDNA or gDNA derived from T cells, B-cell-depleted T cells, or PBMCs. The dataset comprised deeply sampled blood TCRbeta repertoires from subjects exposed to, actively infected with, or recovered from COVID-19. The repertoires were made available in a free public database intended to serve as a resource for research on the immune response to SARS-CoV-2. The samples were drawn from the first 160 participants of the ongoing ImmuneRACE study and from some 1,300 subjects provided by 6 global collaborators. The sample metadata nearly always contained a de-identified subject ID, COVID-19 status, age in years and sex. Where HLA class I and class II types were available, the types were taken from metadata supplied by the sample provider, not from assay-based typing.

TCRbeta CDR3 regions were amplified from genomic DNA by means of the immunoSEQ Assay, a bias-controlled multiplex PCR. The study's processing was this. Nucleated cell counts per sample were estimated from amplification of reference gene primers within the assay. To quantify the absolute abundance of each unique TCRbeta CDR3 rearrangement, sequence reads were collapsed and filtered. Productive Simpson clonality was computed per sample as the square root of Simpson's diversity index over productive rearrangements. TCRdb carries this immuneACCESS record with in-frame sequences only. Its versions omit some clonotypes, under half of them owing to an unresolved V gene in the studies checked, with the rest unexplained. The D gene and trimming were derived from the DNA, and the V and J assignments and clone size from that table. The sample yields fewer than 400,000 clones; around 85% were counted once. The biggest ten clones account for around 3.4% of the sample.

The collaborating institutions used their own protocols to collect whole blood in K2EDTA tubes. For TCRbeta analysis, collaborators shipped samples as frozen whole blood, isolated PBMCs, or DNA extracted from either of those sample types. Results the study describes overall, beyond this receptor: The quantity of clinical and demographic metadata differed by source and by participant and was supplied without curation.

From the germline V gene, CDR1 is MDHEN and CDR2 is SYDVKM. The CDR3 goes from the cysteine to the phenylalanine over 13 residues. Just the 39-base CDR3 DNA is kept, in frame starting at base 1. At the junction V is shortened by 7 bases and J by 4 bases, with 14 bases in between. The sequenced material came from peripheral blood. Recombination joined TRBV28 with TRBJ2-7; the D gene is perhaps TRBD1, from 5 matching bases. This TCR was recovered from a young woman with acute or convalescent COVID-19. CDR3 reads: CASTTVSGYEQYF. The nucleotide sequence is given as TGTGCCAGCACGACGGTCTCAGGGTACGAGCAGTACTTC.